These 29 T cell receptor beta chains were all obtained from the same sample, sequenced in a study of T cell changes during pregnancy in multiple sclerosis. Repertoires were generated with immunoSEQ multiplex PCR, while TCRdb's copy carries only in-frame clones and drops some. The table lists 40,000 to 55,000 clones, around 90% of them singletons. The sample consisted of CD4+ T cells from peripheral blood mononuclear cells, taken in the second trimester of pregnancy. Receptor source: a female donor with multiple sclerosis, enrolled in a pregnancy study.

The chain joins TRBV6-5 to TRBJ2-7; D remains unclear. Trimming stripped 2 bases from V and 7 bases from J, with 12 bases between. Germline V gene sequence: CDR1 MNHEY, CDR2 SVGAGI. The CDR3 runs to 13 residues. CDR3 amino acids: CASSYVPAREQYF. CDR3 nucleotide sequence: TGTGCCAGCAGTTACGTCCCGGCGAGGGAGCAGTACTTC.

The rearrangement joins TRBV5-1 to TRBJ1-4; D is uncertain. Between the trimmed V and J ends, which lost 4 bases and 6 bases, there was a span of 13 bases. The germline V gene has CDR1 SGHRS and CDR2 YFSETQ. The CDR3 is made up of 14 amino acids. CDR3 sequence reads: CASSQGRGDEKLFF. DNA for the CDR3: TGCGCCAGCAGCCAAGGACGGGGAGATGAAAAACTGTTTTTT.

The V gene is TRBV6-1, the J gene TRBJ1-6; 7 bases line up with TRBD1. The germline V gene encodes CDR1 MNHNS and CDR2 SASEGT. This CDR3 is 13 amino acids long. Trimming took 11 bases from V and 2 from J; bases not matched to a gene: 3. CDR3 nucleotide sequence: TGTGCCGGCGGACAGGCCTATAATTCACCCCTCCACTTT. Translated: CAGGQAYNSPLHF.

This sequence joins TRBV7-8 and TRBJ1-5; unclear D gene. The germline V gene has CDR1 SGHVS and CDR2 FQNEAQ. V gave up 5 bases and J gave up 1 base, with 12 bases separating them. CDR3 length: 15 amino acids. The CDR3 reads CASSGGRFSNQPQHF. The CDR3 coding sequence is TGTGCCAGCAGCGGAGGCAGGTTCAGCAATCAGCCCCAGCATTTT.

The CDR3 region is CATSSTGGSYEQYF. The DNA for the CDR3 is TGTGCCACCAGCAGCACAGGGGGATCCTACGAGCAGTACTTC. This rearrangement joins TRBV15 to TRBJ2-7; 8 bases fit TRBD1. V gave up 3 bases and J gave up 1 base; unmatched junction bases: 2. The CDR3 totals 14 residues. Per the germline V gene, CDR1 is LNHNV and CDR2 is YYDKDF (reference sequence).

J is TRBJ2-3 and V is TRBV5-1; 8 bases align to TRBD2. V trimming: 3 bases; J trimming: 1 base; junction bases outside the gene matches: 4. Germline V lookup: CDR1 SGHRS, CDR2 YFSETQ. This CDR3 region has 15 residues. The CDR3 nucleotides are TGCGCCAGCAGCTGGCTCGGGGGGGGCACAGATACGCAGTATTTT. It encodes CASSWLGGGTDTQYF.

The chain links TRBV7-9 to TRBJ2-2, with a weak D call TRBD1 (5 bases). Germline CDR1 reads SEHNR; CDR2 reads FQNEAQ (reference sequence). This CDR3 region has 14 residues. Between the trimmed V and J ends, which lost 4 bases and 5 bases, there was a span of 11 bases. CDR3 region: CASSSIPGTGELFF. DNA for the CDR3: TGTGCCAGCAGCTCAATTCCAGGGACCGGGGAGCTGTTTTTT.

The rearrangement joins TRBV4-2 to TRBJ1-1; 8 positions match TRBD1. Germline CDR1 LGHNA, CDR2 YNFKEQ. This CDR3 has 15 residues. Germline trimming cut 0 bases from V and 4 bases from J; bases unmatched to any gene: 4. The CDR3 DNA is TGTGCCAGCAGCCAAGAGACAGGGGCGCGCACTGAAGCTTTCTTT. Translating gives CASSQETGARTEAFF.

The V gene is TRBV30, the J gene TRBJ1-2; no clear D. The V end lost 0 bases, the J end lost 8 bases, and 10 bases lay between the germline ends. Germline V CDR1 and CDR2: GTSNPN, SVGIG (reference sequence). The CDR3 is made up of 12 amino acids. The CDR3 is CAWSVQSGGYTF. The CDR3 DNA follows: TGTGCCTGGAGTGTACAGTCTGGGGGCTACACCTTC.

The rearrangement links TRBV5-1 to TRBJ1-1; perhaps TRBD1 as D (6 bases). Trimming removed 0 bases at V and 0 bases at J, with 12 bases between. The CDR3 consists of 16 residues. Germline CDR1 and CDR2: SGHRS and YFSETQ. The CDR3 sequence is CASSLGQVLLNTEAFF. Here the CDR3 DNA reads TGCGCCAGCAGCTTGGGACAGGTGCTACTGAACACTGAAGCTTTCTTT.

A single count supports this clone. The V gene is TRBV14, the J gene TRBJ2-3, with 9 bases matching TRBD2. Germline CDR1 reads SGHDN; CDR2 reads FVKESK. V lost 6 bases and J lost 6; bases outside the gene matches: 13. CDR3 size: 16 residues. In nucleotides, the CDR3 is TGTGCCAGCAGGGCCCTCGGTAGCGGGGGAATGGATACGCAGTATTTT. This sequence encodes CASRALGSGGMDTQYF.

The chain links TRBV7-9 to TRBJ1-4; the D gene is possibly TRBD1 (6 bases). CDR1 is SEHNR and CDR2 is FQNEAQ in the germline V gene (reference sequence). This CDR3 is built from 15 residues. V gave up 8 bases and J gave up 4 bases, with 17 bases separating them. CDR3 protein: CASPQRGGLNEKLFF. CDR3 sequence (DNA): TGTGCCAGCCCCCAAAGGGGGGGGCTTAATGAAAAACTGTTTTTT.

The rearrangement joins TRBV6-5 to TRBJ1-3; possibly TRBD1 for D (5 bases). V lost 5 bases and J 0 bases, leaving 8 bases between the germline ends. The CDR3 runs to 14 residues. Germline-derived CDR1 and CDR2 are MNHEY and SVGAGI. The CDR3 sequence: CASSLQGSGNTIYF. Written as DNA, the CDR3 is TGTGCCAGCAGTCTCCAGGGCTCTGGAAACACCATATATTTT.

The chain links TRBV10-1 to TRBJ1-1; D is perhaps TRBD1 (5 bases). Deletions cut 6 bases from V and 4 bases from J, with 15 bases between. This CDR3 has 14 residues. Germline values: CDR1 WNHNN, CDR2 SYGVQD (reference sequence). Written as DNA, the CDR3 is TGCGCCAGCAGCGAGACAGCCCCGATCACTGAAGCTTTCTTT. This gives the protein CASSETAPITEAFF.

The CDR3 region is CASSPQSYEQYF. The CDR3 DNA reads as TGTGCCAGCAGCCCCCAGTCCTACGAGCAGTACTTC. J is TRBJ2-7 and V is TRBV7-8, with D unresolved. CDR1 SGHVS and CDR2 FQNEAQ come from the germline V gene. Trimming removed 5 bases from V and 1 base from J, with 6 bases in between. The CDR3 spans 12 residues.

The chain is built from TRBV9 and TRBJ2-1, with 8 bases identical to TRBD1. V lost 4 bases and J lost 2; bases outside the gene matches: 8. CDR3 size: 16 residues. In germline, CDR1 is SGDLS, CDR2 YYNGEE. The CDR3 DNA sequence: TGTGCCAGCAGCCGAAGGGGGACAGGAGCCTACAATGAGCAGTTCTTC. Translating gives CASSRRGTGAYNEQFF.

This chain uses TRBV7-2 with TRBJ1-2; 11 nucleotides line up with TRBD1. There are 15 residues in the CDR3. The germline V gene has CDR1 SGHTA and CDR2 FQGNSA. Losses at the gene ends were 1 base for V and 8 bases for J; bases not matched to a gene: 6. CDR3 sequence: CASSLGGQGAVGYTF. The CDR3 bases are TGTGCCAGCAGCTTAGGAGGACAGGGGGCAGTGGGCTACACCTTC.

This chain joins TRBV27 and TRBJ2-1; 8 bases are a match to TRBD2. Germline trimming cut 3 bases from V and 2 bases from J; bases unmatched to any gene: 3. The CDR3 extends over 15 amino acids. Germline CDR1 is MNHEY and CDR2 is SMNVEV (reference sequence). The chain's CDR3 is CASSLGGGTYNEQFF. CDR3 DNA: TGTGCCAGCAGTTTGGGCGGGGGGACCTACAATGAGCAGTTCTTC.

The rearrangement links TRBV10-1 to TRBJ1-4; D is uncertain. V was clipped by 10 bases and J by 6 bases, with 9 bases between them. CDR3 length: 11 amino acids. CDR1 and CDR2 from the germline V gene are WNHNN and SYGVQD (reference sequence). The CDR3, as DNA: TGCGCCACAGGCTCAGATGAAAAACTGTTTTTT. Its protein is CATGSDEKLFF.

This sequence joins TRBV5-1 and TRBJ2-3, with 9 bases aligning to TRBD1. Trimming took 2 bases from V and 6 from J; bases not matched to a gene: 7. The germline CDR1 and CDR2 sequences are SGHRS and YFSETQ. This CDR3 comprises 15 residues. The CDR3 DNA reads TGCGCCAGCAGCTTATTACAGGGGGCGATCGATACGCAGTATTTT. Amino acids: CASSLLQGAIDTQYF.

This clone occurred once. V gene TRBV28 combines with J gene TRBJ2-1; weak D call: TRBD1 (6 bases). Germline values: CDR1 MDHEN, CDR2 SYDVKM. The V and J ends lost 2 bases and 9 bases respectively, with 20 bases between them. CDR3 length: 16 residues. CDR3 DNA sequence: TGTGCCAGCAGTTTACAAAGGGGACAAAACATCTGTGAGCAGTTCTTC. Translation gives CASSLQRGQNICEQFF.

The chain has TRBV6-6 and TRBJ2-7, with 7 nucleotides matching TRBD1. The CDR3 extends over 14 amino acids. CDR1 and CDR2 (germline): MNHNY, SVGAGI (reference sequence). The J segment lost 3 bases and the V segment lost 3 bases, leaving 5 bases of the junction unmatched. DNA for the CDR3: TGTGCCAGCAGTTATCTTGGGGACAGCTACGAGCAGTACTTC. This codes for CASSYLGDSYEQYF.

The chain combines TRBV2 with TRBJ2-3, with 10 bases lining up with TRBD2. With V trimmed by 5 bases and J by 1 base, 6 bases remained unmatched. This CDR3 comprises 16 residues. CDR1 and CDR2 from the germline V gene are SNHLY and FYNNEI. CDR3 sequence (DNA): TGTGCCAGCAGTTCCATAGCGGGGGGACGCACAGATACGCAGTATTTT. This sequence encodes CASSSIAGGRTDTQYF. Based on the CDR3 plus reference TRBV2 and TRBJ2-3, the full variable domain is EPEVTQTPSHQVTQMGQEVILRCVPISNHLYFYWYRQILGQKVEFLVSFYNNEISEKSEIFDDQFSVERPDGSNFTLKIRSTKLEDSAMYFCASSSIAGGRTDTQYFGPGTRLTVL.

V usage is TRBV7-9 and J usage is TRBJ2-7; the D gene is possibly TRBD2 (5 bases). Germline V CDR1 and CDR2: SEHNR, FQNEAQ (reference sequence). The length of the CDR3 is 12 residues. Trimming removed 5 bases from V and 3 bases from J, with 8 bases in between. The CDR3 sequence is CASSGRDYEQYF. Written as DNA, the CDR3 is TGTGCCAGCAGCGGGAGAGACTACGAGCAGTACTTC. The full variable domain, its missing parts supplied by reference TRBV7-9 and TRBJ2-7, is DTGVSQNPRHKITKRGQNVTFRCDPISEHNRLYWYRQTLGQGPEFLTYFQNEAQLEKSRLLSDRFSAERPKGSFSTLEIQRTEQGDSAMYLCASSGRDYEQYFGPGTRLTVT.

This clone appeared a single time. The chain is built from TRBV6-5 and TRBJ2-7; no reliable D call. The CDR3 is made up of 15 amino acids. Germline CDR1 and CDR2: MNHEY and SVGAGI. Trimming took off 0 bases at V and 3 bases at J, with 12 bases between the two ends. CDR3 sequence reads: CASSYSYEPLYEQYF. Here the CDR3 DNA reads TGTGCCAGCAGTTACTCATACGAGCCCCTCTACGAGCAGTACTTC.

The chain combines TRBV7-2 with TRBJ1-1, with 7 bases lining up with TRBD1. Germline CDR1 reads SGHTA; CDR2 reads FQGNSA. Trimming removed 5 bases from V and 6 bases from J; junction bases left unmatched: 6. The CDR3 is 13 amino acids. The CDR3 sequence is CASSPRQGPEAFF. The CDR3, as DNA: TGTGCCAGCAGCCCCCGACAGGGTCCTGAAGCTTTCTTT. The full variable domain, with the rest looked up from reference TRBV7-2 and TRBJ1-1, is GAGVSQSPSNKVTEKGKDVELRCDPISGHTALYWYRQSLGQGLEFLIYFQGNSAPDKSGLPSDRFSAERTGGSVSTLTIQRTQQEDSAVYLCASSPRQGPEAFFGQGTRLTVV.

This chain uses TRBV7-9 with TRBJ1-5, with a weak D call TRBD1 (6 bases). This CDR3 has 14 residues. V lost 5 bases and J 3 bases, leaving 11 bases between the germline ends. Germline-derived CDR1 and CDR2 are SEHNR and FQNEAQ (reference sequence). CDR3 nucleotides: TGTGCCAGCAGCCCCCGGGACAACAATCAGCCCCAGCATTTT. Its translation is CASSPRDNNQPQHF.

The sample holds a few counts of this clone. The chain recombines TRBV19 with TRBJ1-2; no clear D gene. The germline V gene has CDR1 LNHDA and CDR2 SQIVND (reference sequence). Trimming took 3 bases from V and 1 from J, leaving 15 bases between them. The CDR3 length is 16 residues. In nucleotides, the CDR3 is TGTGCCAGTAGTATGTCCCCATCGGGATTTAACTATGGCTACACCTTC. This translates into CASSMSPSGFNYGYTF. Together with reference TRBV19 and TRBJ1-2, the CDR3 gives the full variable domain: DGGITQSPKYLFRKEGQNVTLSCEQNLNHDAMYWYRQDPGQGLRLIYYSQIVNDFQKGDIAEGYSVSREKKESFPLTVTSAQKNPTAFYLCASSMSPSGFNYGYTFGSGTRLTVV.

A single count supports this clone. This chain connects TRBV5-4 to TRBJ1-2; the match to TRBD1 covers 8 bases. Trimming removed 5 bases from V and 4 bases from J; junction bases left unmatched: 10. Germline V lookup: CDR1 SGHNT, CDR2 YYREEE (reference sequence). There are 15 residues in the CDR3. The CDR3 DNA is TGTGCCAGCAGGCCTTCAGGGGGCGGCGTCTATGGCTACACCTTC. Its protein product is CASRPSGGGVYGYTF.